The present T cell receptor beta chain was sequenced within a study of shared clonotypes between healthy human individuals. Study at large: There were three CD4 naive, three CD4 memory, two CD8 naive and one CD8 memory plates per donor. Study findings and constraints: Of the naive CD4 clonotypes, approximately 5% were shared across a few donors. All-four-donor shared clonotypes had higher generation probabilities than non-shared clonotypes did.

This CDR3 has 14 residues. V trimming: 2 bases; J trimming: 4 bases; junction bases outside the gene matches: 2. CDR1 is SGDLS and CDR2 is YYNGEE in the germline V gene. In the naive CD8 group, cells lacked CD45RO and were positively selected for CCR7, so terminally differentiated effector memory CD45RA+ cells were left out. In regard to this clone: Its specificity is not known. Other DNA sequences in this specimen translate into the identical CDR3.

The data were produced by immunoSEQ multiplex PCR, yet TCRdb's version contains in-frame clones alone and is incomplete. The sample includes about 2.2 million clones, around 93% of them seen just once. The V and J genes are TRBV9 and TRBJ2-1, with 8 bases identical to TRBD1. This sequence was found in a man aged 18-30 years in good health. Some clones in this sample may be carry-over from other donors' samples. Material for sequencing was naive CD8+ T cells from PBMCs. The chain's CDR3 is CASSVGTGYNEQFF. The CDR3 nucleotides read TGTGCCAGCAGCGTCGGGACAGGATACAATGAGCAGTTCTTC.